Below are 25 T cell receptor beta chains sequenced from a single sample in a study of early T cells in non-severe SARS-CoV-2 infection. TCRdb recomputed calls from the 5' RACE reads with MiXCR, one row per CDR3 protein. In the table there are about 81,000 distinct CDR3 sequences, roughly 6% of which are singletons. The sequenced sample was whole blood. Every receptor here comes from an adult who was a healthcare worker with PCR-confirmed SARS-CoV-2 infection or an uninfected control (not recorded which).

The rearrangement joins TRBV5-1 to TRBJ1-5; D is ambiguous. Germline CDR1 SGHRS, CDR2 YFSETQ. The CDR3 covers 16 residues. V dropped 4 bases and J dropped 2 bases, with 16 bases sitting between them. The CDR3 DNA sequence: TGCGCCAGCAGCCCCCGGGCAAACGACGGCAATCAGCCCCAGCATTTT. Translation gives CASSPRANDGNQPQHF.

This clonotype was counted at least ten times. This chain connects TRBV20-1 to TRBJ2-5, with TRBD1 matching over 9 bases. V shed 4 bases and J 5 bases; nucleotides not matched to a gene: 5. The CDR3 consists of 13 residues. From germline, CDR1 is DFQATT and CDR2 SNEGSKA (reference sequence). The CDR3 is CSANRDRDETQYF. The DNA of the CDR3 is TGCAGTGCTAACCGGGACAGGGACGAGACCCAGTACTTC.

This clonotype was seen many times. The CDR3 DNA sequence: TGCGCCAGCAGCCTGGGACGCAAGGGCGCCGGGGAGCTGTTTTTT. It codes for CASSLGRKGAGELFF. The gene calls are TRBV4-1 and TRBJ2-2, with D perhaps TRBD1 or TRBD2 (5 bases each). CDR1 is MGHRA, CDR2 YSYEKL, per germline. This CDR3 region has 15 residues. V was clipped by 4 bases and J by 6 bases, with 15 bases between them.

This clonotype was observed at least ten times. J is TRBJ2-3 and V is TRBV4-3; D is ambiguous. The germline V and J ends were trimmed by 1 base and 2 bases, with 10 bases remaining between them. Germline V gene lookup returns CDR1 LGHNA and CDR2 YSLEER. The CDR3 has 15 residues. The CDR3 nucleotides are TGCGCCAGCAGCCAAGGGGCGCTATACACAGATACGCAGTATTTT. Protein product: CASSQGALYTDTQYF.

This clonotype has just a few counts. The chain carries TRBV6-2 or TRBV6-3 and TRBJ1-1; D gene uncertain. V was pared by 6 bases and J by 2 bases, with 10 bases between. CDR1 is MNHEY, CDR2 SVGEGT, per germline. CDR3 length: 13 residues. The DNA of the CDR3 is TGTGCCAGCAGGCGAATGTCTAACACTGAAGCTTTCTTT. The encoded protein is CASRRMSNTEAFF.

This clonotype was seen only a few times. The rearrangement uses TRBV6-6 and TRBJ2-3; perhaps TRBD1 as D (5 bases). V was cut by 6 bases and J by 2 bases, with 12 bases left in between. CDR3 length: 14 residues. The germline gives CDR1 MNHNY, CDR2 SVGAGI (reference sequence). The CDR3 nucleotides are TGTGCCAGCAGGCGGACACAATCCACAGATACGCAGTATTTT. Protein product: CASRRTQSTDTQYF.

In this sample, this clonotype turned up a few times. The CDR3 coding sequence is TGCGCCAGCAGCACCGGACTAGCGGGAGGGCACAATGAGCAGTTCTTC. Translation: CASSTGLAGGHNEQFF. This sequence joins TRBV5-1 and TRBJ2-1, with TRBD2 identical over 15 bases. There are 16 residues in the CDR3. CDR1 and CDR2 (germline): SGHRS, YFSETQ. The V gene end was trimmed by 4 bases and the J gene end by 5 bases; junction bases not matched to a gene: 4.

There are many counts of this clonotype. The chain uses TRBV10-2 and TRBJ2-1, with D maybe TRBD2 (6 bases). CDR1 is WSHSY and CDR2 is SAAADI in the germline V gene. The ends were cut back, 4 bases at V and 5 bases at J, with 15 bases in the middle. The CDR3 length is 15 residues. The CDR3 spells CASSGGLGGHNEQFF. The CDR3 DNA follows: TGCGCCAGCAGTGGAGGATTGGGGGGACACAATGAGCAGTTCTTC.

There are a few counts of this clonotype. This rearrangement joins TRBV11-3 to TRBJ2-2; D unresolved. The ends were cut back, 3 bases at V and 4 bases at J, with 6 bases in the middle. Germline V gene data show CDR1 as SGHNT and CDR2 as YENEEA. The CDR3 spans 13 residues. The CDR3 region has the DNA TGTGCCAGCAGCTTTGACTCCACCGGGGAGCTGTTTTTT. Translation gives CASSFDSTGELFF.

This clonotype occurred many times. The chain links TRBV28 to TRBJ2-1; D is uncertain. V lost 3 bases to trimming and J lost 8 bases, with 5 bases between them. The CDR3 sequence is 11 residues long. CDR1 MDHEN and CDR2 SYDVKM come from the germline V gene. The CDR3 DNA is TGTGCCAGCAGTTTGGTCCATGAGCAGTTCTTC. Encoded protein: CASSLVHEQFF. The full variable domain, its missing parts supplied by reference TRBV28 and TRBJ2-1, is DVKVTQSSRYLVKRTGEKVFLECVQDMDHENMFWYRQDPGLGLRLIYFSYDVKMKEKGDIPEGYSVSREKKERFSLILESASTNQTSMYLCASSLVHEQFFGPGTRLTVL.

This chain joins TRBV12-3 or TRBV12-4 and TRBJ2-2; the match to TRBD2 covers 10 bases. This CDR3 has 16 amino acids. With V trimmed by 5 bases and J by 6 bases, 9 bases remained unmatched. The CDR3 spells CASSRGQLAGSGELFF. The DNA for the CDR3 is TGTGCCAGCAGTCGGGGACAACTAGCGGGGTCCGGGGAGCTGTTTTTT.

This clonotype was counted at least ten times. This chain links TRBV20-1 with TRBJ2-1; unclear D gene. Between the trimmed V and J ends, which lost 0 bases and 1 base, there was a span of 7 bases. CDR3 length: 14 amino acids. Germline V gene sequence: CDR1 DFQATT, CDR2 SNEGSKA (reference sequence). The CDR3 coding sequence is TGCAGTGCTAGAGATAGGATTTCCTACAATGAGCAGTTCTTC. This gives the protein CSARDRISYNEQFF.

This clonotype was counted at least ten times. V gene TRBV5-1 combines with J gene TRBJ1-1, with D unresolved. The germline V gene encodes CDR1 SGHRS and CDR2 YFSETQ. The V and J ends lost 0 bases and 7 bases respectively, with 10 bases between them. The length of the CDR3 is 13 residues. In DNA form, the CDR3 reads TGCGCCAGCAGCTTGGATTGGCTGGGTGAAGCTTTCTTT. It codes for CASSLDWLGEAFF.

With respect to this clonotype: This may arise from a read error, as a much more abundant clone is one base away. V gene TRBV7-9 combines with J gene TRBJ2-5, with D hard to call. Germline lookup yields CDR1 SEHNR and CDR2 FQNEAQ (reference sequence). The CDR3 has 11 residues. CDR3 protein: CACSSTETQYF. DNA of the CDR3: TGTGCCTGCAGCTCGACAGAGACCCAGTACTTC.

Ten or more counts support this clonotype. V and J are TRBV27 and TRBJ2-3, with 11 bases that match TRBD2. This CDR3 comprises 20 residues. Trimming removed 5 bases from V and 1 base from J; junction bases left unmatched: 17. Germline values: CDR1 MNHEY, CDR2 SMNVEV (reference sequence). The CDR3: CASSPPGVAGGFLGTDTQYF. Written as DNA, the CDR3 is TGTGCCAGCAGTCCCCCAGGAGTAGCGGGAGGGTTTCTGGGCACAGATACGCAGTATTTT.

The CDR3 protein is CASSLGLAGLSEQYF. CDR3 DNA sequence: TGTGCCAGCTCACTCGGACTAGCGGGACTCTCCGAGCAGTACTTC. The V and J genes are TRBV18 and TRBJ2-7; TRBD2 aligns across 12 bases. Looked up from germline, CDR1 is KGHSH and CDR2 is LQKENI. The ends lost 4 bases at V and 6 bases at J; junction bases unmatched: 7. The CDR3 consists of 15 residues.

The CDR3 loop is CATSRGDRSLNTEAFF. CDR3 nucleotide sequence: TGTGCCACCAGCAGAGGTGATCGGTCCCTGAACACTGAAGCTTTCTTT. The rearrangement uses TRBV15 and TRBJ1-1; D remains ambiguous. The CDR3 is 16 amino acids. Between the trimmed V and J ends, which lost 1 base and 0 bases, there was a span of 12 bases. Germline assignment: CDR1 LNHNV and CDR2 YYDKDF (reference sequence).

There are many counts of this clonotype. The germline gene is not matched at one end of the junction; a read error may be the cause. This chain links TRBV2 with TRBJ1-5; tentative D call: TRBD1 (5 bases). The CDR3 spans 15 residues. Germline CDR1 is SNHLY and CDR2 is FYNNEI. CDR3 residues: CASSQAQGGNQPQHF. The CDR3 DNA reads TGTGCCAGCAGTCAAGCCCAGGGTGGCAATCAGCCCCAGCATTTT.

This clonotype was seen at least ten times. This sequence joins TRBV6-6 and TRBJ2-2; TRBD1 aligns across 10 bases. The CDR3 covers 16 residues. Germline V CDR1 and CDR2: MNHNY, SVGAGI (reference sequence). With 6 bases clipped from V and 7 bases from J, the junction kept 11 bases outside the gene matches. CDR3 coding DNA: TGTGCCAGCAGCCAAAGGGGACAGGGGTCCGGCGGGGAGCTGTTTTTT. As protein: CASSQRGQGSGGELFF.

There are many counts of this clonotype. The chain uses TRBV3-1 and TRBJ2-5; 9 positions agree with TRBD1. V dropped 4 bases and J dropped 1; count of bases not matched to a gene: 7. The CDR3 consists of 16 residues. CDR1 is LGHDT, CDR2 YNNKEL, per germline (reference sequence). The DNA of the CDR3 is TGTGCCAGCAGCCCAGGACAGGGGAGAACCCAAGAGACCCAGTACTTC. Its protein is CASSPGQGRTQETQYF.

This clonotype was detected only a few times. The rearrangement links TRBV20-1 to TRBJ2-7; no firm D call. The germline V and J ends were trimmed by 3 bases and 0 bases, with 12 bases remaining between them. This CDR3 region has 14 residues. Germline-derived CDR1 and CDR2 are DFQATT and SNEGSKA (reference sequence). The CDR3 DNA is TGCAGTGCTAGGCCAGCCCAAAGCTCCTACGAGCAGTACTTC. Translation gives CSARPAQSSYEQYF.

The chain combines TRBV20-1 with TRBJ1-1; D is undetermined. Trimming took off 1 base at V and 0 bases at J, with 9 bases between the two ends. Per germline, CDR1 DFQATT and CDR2 SNEGSKA (reference sequence). The CDR3 length is 14 residues. The CDR3 bases are TGCAGTGCTAGAGCACTCGGGATGAACACTGAAGCTTTCTTT. It encodes CSARALGMNTEAFF.

The chain uses TRBV29-1 and TRBJ2-7; D could derive from TRBD1 or TRBD2 (5 bases each). Looked up from germline, CDR1 is SQVTM and CDR2 is ANQGSEA. The germline V and J ends were trimmed by 4 bases and 3 bases, with 16 bases remaining between them. There are 14 residues in the CDR3. For the CDR3, the DNA is TGCAGCGTTGTAGCCGGTCAGGGAGTCTACGAGCAGTACTTC. Protein: CSVVAGQGVYEQYF.

This clonotype was seen ten or more times. V gene TRBV10-1 combines with J gene TRBJ1-1; D ambiguous. CDR1 and CDR2 (germline): WNHNN, SYGVQD (reference sequence). Trimming removed 2 bases from V and 0 bases from J, with 10 bases in between. The CDR3 length is 15 residues. In DNA form, the CDR3 reads TGCGCCAGCAGTGAGAACGGGTTCATGAACACTGAAGCTTTCTTT. As protein: CASSENGFMNTEAFF.

V gene TRBV6-2 or TRBV6-3 combines with J gene TRBJ2-2; 9 bases line up with TRBD1. The CDR3 length is 13 residues. Germline CDR1 and CDR2: MNHEY and SVGEGT. With V trimmed by 8 bases and J by 3 bases, 1 base remained unmatched. In nucleotides, the CDR3 is TGTGCCAGCCGGACAGGGGACACCGGGGAGCTGTTTTTT. This encodes CASRTGDTGELFF.